The entry below describes one T cell receptor beta chain. J was trimmed by 6 bases and V by 0 bases; bases with no gene match: 9. The germline V gene encodes CDR1 MGHRA and CDR2 YSYEKL. The CDR3 extends over 17 amino acids. This entry comes from a study of blood T cell repertoires in COVID-19. On the study more broadly: COVID-19 samples from acute and convalescent phases originated in the United States, Italy and Spain. Sample material is recorded as cDNA or gDNA derived from T cells, B-cell-depleted T cells, or PBMCs.

As originally analysed: The authors estimated nucleated cell counts from reference gene primer amplification. The table came from immunoSEQ multiplex PCR; TCRdb's copy has only in-frame clones and leaves some out. Clone size and the V and J calls come from that table; the DNA yielded D and trimming. The sample lists some 340,000 clones, around 85% occurring once. Specimen: peripheral blood. V and J are TRBV4-1 and TRBJ2-2; 8 bases fit TRBD2. The sequence was collected from a woman aged 18-29 years with acute or convalescent COVID-19. The CDR3 coding sequence is TGCGCCAGCAGCCAAGATAGGAGCGGGAGTGTTCCCGGGGAGCTGTTTTTT. It translates to CASSQDRSGSVPGELFF.